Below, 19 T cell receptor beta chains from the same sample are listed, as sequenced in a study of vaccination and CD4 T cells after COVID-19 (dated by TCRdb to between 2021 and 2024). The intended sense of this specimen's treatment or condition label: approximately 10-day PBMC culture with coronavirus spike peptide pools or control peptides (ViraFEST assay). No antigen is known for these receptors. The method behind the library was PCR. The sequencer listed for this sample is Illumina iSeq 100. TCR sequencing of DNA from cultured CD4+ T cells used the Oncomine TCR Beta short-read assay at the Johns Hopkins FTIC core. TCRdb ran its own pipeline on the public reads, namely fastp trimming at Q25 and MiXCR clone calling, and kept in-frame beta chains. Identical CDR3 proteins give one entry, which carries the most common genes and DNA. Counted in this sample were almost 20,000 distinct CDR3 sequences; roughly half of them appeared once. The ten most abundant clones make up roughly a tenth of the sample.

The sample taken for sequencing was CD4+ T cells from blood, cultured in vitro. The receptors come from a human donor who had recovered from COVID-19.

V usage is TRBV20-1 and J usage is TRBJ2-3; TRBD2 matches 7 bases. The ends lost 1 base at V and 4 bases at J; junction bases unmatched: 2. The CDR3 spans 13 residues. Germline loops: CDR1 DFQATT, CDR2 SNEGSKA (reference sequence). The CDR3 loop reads CSARVSGSDTQYF. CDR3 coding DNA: TGCAGTGCTAGAGTTAGCGGGTCAGATACGCAGTATTTT.

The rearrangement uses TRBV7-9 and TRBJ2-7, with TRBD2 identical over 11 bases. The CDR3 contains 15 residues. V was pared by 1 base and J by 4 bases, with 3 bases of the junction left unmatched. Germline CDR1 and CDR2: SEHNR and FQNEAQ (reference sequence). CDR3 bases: TGTGCCAGCAGCTTAGTAGCGGGGGGGCTATACGAGCAGTACTTC. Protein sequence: CASSLVAGGLYEQYF.

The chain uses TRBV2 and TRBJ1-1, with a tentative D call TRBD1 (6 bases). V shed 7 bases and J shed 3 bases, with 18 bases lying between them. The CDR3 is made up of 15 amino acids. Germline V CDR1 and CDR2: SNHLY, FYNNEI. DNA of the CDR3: TGTGCCAGCATTTGGTTGGTGGCAGGGGACACTGAAGCTTTCTTT. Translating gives CASIWLVAGDTEAFF.

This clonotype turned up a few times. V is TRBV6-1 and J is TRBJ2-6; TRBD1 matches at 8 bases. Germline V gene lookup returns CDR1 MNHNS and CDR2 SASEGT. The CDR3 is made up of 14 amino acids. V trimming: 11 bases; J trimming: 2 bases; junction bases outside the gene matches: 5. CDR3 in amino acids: CAGTRGPGANVLTF. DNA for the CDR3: TGTGCCGGTACCAGGGGGCCTGGGGCCAACGTCCTGACTTTC.

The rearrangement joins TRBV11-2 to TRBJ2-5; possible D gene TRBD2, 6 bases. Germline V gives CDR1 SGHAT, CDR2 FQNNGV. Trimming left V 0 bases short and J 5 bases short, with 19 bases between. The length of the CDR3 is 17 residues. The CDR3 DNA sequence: TGTGCCAGCAGCTTAGATAGTAGCTCAAAAGGAGGGGAGACCCAGTACTTC. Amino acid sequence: CASSLDSSSKGGETQYF.

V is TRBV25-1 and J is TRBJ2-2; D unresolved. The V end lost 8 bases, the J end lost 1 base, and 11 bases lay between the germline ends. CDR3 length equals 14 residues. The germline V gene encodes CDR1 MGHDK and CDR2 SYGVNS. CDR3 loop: CASRRTENTGELFF. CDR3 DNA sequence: TGTGCCAGCCGAAGGACGGAGAACACCGGGGAGCTGTTTTTT.

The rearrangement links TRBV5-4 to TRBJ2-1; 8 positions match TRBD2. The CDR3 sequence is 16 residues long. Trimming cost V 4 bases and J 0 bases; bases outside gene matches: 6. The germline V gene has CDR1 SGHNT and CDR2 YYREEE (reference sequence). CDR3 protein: CASSPIRGGSYNEQFF. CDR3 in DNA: TGTGCCAGCAGCCCAATCCGGGGGGGCTCCTACAATGAGCAGTTCTTC.

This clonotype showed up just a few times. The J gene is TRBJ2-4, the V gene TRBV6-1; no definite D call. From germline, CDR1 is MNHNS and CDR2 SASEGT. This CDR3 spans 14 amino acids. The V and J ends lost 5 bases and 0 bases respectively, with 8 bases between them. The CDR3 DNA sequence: TGTGCCAGCAGTATAGTACTAGCCAAAAACATTCAGTACTTC. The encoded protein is CASSIVLAKNIQYF.

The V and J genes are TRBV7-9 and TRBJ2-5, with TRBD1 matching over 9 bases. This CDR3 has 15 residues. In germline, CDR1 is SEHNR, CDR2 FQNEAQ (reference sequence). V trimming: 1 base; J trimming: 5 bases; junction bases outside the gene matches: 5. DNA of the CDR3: TGTGCCAGCAGCTTAGTCGGCGGGACAGGGGAGACCCAGTACTTC. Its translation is CASSLVGGTGETQYF.

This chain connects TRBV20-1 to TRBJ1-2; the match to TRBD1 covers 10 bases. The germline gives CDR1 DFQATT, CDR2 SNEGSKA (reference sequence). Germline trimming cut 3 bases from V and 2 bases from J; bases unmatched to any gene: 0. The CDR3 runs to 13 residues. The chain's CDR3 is CSARDRGNYGYTF. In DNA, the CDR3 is TGCAGTGCTAGGGACAGGGGGAACTATGGCTACACCTTC.

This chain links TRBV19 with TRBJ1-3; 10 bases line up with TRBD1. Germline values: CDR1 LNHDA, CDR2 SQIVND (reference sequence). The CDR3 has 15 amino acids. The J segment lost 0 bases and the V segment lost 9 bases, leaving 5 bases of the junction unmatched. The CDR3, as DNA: TGTGCCAGCAGACAGGGGGCCAACTCTGGAAACACCATATATTTT. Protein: CASRQGANSGNTIYF.

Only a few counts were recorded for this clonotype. In DNA form, the CDR3 reads TGTGCCAGCAGTTTACGAGCTTTAGGTATCTACGAGCAGTACTTC. Amino acid sequence: CASSLRALGIYEQYF. V is TRBV27 and J is TRBJ2-7, with unresolved D. Germline lookup yields CDR1 MNHEY and CDR2 SMNVEV (reference sequence). V lost 2 bases and J 3 bases, leaving 14 bases between the germline ends. The length of the CDR3 is 15 residues.

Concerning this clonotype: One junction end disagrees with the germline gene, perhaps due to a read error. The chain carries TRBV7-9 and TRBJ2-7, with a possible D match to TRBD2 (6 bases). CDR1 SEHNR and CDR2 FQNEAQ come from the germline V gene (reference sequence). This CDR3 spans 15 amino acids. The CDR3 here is CASSYRLASTYEQYF. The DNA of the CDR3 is TGCGCCAGCAGCTATCGGCTAGCGTCCACCTACGAGCAGTACTTC.

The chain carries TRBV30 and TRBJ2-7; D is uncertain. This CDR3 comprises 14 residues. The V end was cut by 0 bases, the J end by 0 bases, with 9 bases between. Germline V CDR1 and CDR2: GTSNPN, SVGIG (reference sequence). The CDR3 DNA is TGTGCCTGGAGTGTTGGTCTATACTCCTACGAGCAGTACTTC. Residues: CAWSVGLYSYEQYF.

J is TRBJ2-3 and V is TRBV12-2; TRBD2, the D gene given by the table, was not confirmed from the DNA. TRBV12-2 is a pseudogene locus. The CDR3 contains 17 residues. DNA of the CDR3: TGTGCAAGTCGCTGGGTGACTAGCGGGGATAGCACAGATACGCAGTATTTT. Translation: CASRWVTSGDSTDTQYF.

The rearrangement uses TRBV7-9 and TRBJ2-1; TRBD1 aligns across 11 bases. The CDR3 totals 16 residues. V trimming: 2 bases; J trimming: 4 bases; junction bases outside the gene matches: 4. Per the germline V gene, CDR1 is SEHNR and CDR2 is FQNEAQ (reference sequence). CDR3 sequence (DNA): TGTGCCAGCAGCTTACGGACAGGGGGCGCATACAATGAGCAGTTCTTC. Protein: CASSLRTGGAYNEQFF. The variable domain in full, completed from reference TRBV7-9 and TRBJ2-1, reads DTGVSQNPRHKITKRGQNVTFRCDPISEHNRLYWYRQTLGQGPEFLTYFQNEAQLEKSRLLSDRFSAERPKGSFSTLEIQRTEQGDSAMYLCASSLRTGGAYNEQFFGPGTRLTVL.

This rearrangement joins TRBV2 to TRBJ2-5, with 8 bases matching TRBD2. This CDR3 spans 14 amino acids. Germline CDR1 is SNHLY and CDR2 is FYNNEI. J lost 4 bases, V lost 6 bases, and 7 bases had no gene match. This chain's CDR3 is CASSASGGGETQYF. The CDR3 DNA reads TGTGCCAGCAGCGCCAGCGGGGGAGGAGAGACCCAGTACTTC.

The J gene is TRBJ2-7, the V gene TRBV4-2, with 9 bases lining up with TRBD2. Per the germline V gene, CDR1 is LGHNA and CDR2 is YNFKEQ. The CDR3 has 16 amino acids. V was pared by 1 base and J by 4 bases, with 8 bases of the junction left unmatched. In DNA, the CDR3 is TGTGCCAGCAGCCAAGGGGCGGCGGGAGGGGGGTACGAGCAGTACTTC. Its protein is CASSQGAAGGGYEQYF.

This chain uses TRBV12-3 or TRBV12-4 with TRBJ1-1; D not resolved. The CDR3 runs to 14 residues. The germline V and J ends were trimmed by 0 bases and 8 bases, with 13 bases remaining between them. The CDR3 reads CASSLARLRAEAFF. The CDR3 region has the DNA TGTGCCAGCAGTTTAGCCAGACTGCGGGCCGAAGCTTTCTTT.